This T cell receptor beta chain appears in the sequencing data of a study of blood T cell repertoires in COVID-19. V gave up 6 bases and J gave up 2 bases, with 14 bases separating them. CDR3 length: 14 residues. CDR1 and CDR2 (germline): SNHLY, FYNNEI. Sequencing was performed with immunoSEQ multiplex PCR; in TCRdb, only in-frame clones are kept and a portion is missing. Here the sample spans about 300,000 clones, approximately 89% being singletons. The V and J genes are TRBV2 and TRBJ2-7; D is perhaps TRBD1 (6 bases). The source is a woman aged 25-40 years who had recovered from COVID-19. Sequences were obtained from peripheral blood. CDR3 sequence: CASRERTAPYEQYF. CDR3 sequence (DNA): TGTGCCAGCAGGGAGAGGACAGCACCCTACGAGCAGTACTTC.